These 23 T cell receptor beta chains share one sample of origin, sequenced in a study of OX40 agonist ivuxolimab in advanced cancers. Clones were sequenced by immunoSEQ multiplex PCR, and TCRdb holds only the in-frame ones, with some missing. The sample has some 68,000 clones, more than 75% seen once. The sequenced sample was CD4+ or CD8+ T cells sorted from blood, obtained in a trial of the OX40 agonist ivuxolimab. The receptors come from an adult with an advanced solid tumor such as melanoma, head and neck, liver or kidney cancer.

The chain's CDR3 is CASSDRDGGEKLFF. The CDR3 DNA is TGTGCCAGCAGCGACCGGGACGGGGGGGAAAAACTGTTTTTT. This rearrangement joins TRBV7-6 to TRBJ1-4; TRBD1 is a possible D gene (5 bases). The length of the CDR3 is 14 residues. Germline V lookup: CDR1 SGHVS, CDR2 FNYEAQ. Trimming took 5 bases from V and 8 from J, leaving 15 bases between them.

A few counts support this clone. The V gene is TRBV5-1, the J gene TRBJ2-7; TRBD1 matches at 12 bases. Germline CDR1 is SGHRS and CDR2 is YFSETQ. The CDR3 contains 15 residues. V lost 3 bases, J lost 7 bases, and 8 bases stayed unmatched. The CDR3 loop is CASSSGQGARMEQYF. The CDR3 DNA is TGCGCCAGCAGCTCGGGACAGGGGGCTCGGATGGAGCAGTACTTC.

The chain combines TRBV2 with TRBJ1-2; D uncertain. This CDR3 contains 12 residues. Trimming removed 5 bases at V and 5 bases at J, with 9 bases between. Germline CDR1 reads SNHLY; CDR2 reads FYNNEI. CDR3 bases: TGTGCCAGCAGTCTCGTGATATATGGCTACACCTTC. Protein sequence: CASSLVIYGYTF.

The V gene is TRBV29-1, the J gene TRBJ2-1; D call uncertain. The V end was cut by 7 bases, the J end by 1 base, with 2 bases between. The CDR3 sequence is 10 residues long. Per germline, CDR1 SQVTM and CDR2 ANQGSEA. The CDR3: CSGSYNEQFF. In nucleotides, the CDR3 is TGCAGCGGGTCCTACAATGAGCAGTTCTTC.

J is TRBJ2-1 and V is TRBV2; TRBD2 agrees at 10 bases. The CDR3 contains 15 residues. The V segment lost 4 bases and the J segment 3 bases; nucleotides outside the gene matches: 3. The germline V gene encodes CDR1 SNHLY and CDR2 FYNNEI. The CDR3 nucleotides are TGTGCCAGCAGTGTGTCTAGCGGGAGCTACAATGAGCAGTTCTTC. This codes for CASSVSSGSYNEQFF. The complete variable domain, with remaining parts taken from reference TRBV2 and TRBJ2-1, reads EPEVTQTPSHQVTQMGQEVILRCVPISNHLYFYWYRQILGQKVEFLVSFYNNEISEKSEIFDDQFSVERPDGSNFTLKIRSTKLEDSAMYFCASSVSSGSYNEQFFGPGTRLTVL.

The rearrangement joins TRBV7-6 to TRBJ2-2, with 9 bases aligning to TRBD2. After removal of 3 bases from V and 5 bases from J, the junction contained 4 bases not matched to a gene. This CDR3 is 15 amino acids long. Germline V gene data show CDR1 as SGHVS and CDR2 as FNYEAQ. The DNA for the CDR3 is TGTGCCAGCAGCTTCGGCCTAGCGGGGACCGGGGAGCTGTTTTTT. It encodes CASSFGLAGTGELFF.

This chain joins TRBV21-1 and TRBJ2-1; TRBD2 reflects the table's D call only, with no check against the DNA. TRBV21-1 is shown as a pseudogene. CDR3 length: 19 amino acids. For the CDR3, the DNA is TGTGCCAGCAGCAAAAGTGGCCTAGCGGGGGCCACTTTCTACAATGAGCAGTTCTTC. Encoded protein: CASSKSGLAGATFYNEQFF.

The chain carries TRBV5-4 and TRBJ2-2; no reliable D call. Trimming took off 0 bases at V and 4 bases at J, with 4 bases between the two ends. The germline V gene encodes CDR1 SGHNT and CDR2 YYREEE (reference sequence). This CDR3 is 13 amino acids long. The CDR3 bases are TGTGCCAGCAGCTTGGATGCCACCGGGGAGCTGTTTTTT. Translation gives CASSLDATGELFF.

J is TRBJ2-2 and V is TRBV6-4, with 9 bases lining up with TRBD1. The CDR3 has 17 amino acids. CDR1 and CDR2 from the germline V gene are MRHNA and SNTAGT. V was clipped by 4 bases and J by 1 base; unmatched bases: 7. This chain's CDR3 is CASSVRGQGRNTGELFF. The CDR3 nucleotides are TGTGCCAGCAGTGTTCGAGGACAGGGGAGGAACACCGGGGAGCTGTTTTTT.

The rearrangement joins TRBV5-1 to TRBJ2-5; 7 positions agree with TRBD1. CDR1 SGHRS and CDR2 YFSETQ come from the germline V gene. The J segment lost 8 bases and the V segment lost 4 bases, leaving 17 bases of the junction unmatched. The length of the CDR3 is 16 residues. CDR3 sequence: CASSEGQFGSKRTQYF. The DNA of the CDR3 is TGCGCCAGCAGCGAGGGACAGTTTGGCAGTAAGAGAACCCAGTACTTC.

The chain has TRBV11-1 and TRBJ2-5; 10 bases line up with TRBD1. This CDR3 is 14 amino acids long. In germline, CDR1 is SGHAT, CDR2 FQDESV (reference sequence). V trimming: 2 bases; J trimming: 6 bases; junction bases outside the gene matches: 3. The CDR3 nucleotides read TGTGCCAGCAGCTTACGGGACAGGGGCAAGACCCAGTACTTC. Its protein is CASSLRDRGKTQYF.

This chain links TRBV21-1 with TRBJ2-7; TRBD2 is taken as the D call from the table, unchecked against the DNA. TRBV21-1 is marked as a pseudogene. This CDR3 has 14 residues. The CDR3, as DNA: TGTGCCAGCAGCAAAAGTTGGAGGAACTACGAGCAGTACTTC. As protein: CASSKSWRNYEQYF.

The chain uses TRBV5-1 and TRBJ1-4; D is uncertain. The CDR3 totals 15 residues. Trimming removed 2 bases at V and 3 bases at J, with 11 bases between. Germline CDR1 and CDR2: SGHRS and YFSETQ. CDR3 sequence reads: CASSFSSSPNEKLFF. The CDR3 nucleotides read TGCGCCAGCAGCTTCTCTAGCAGTCCTAATGAAAAACTGTTTTTT.

This chain joins TRBV18 and TRBJ2-7, with a weak D call TRBD2 (6 bases). Per the germline V gene, CDR1 is KGHSH and CDR2 is LQKENI. The CDR3 runs to 16 residues. V lost 3 bases to trimming and J lost 6 bases, with 21 bases between them. The CDR3 protein is CASSPPVPGEGGEQYF. The DNA of the CDR3 is TGTGCCAGCTCACCCCCCGTTCCGGGAGAAGGAGGCGAGCAGTACTTC.

This clone occurred a few times. The rearrangement joins TRBV2 to TRBJ1-5; D perhaps matches TRBD1 (5 bases). The CDR3 covers 12 residues. Germline V gene lookup returns CDR1 SNHLY and CDR2 FYNNEI. The germline V and J ends were trimmed by 8 bases and 5 bases, with 10 bases remaining between them. The CDR3 protein is CASRGKDQPQHF. The CDR3 region has the DNA TGTGCCAGCCGGGGCAAGGATCAGCCCCAGCATTTT. The full variable domain, completed using reference TRBV2 and TRBJ1-5, is EPEVTQTPSHQVTQMGQEVILRCVPISNHLYFYWYRQILGQKVEFLVSFYNNEISEKSEIFDDQFSVERPDGSNFTLKIRSTKLEDSAMYFCASRGKDQPQHFGDGTRLSIL.

The chain links TRBV2 to TRBJ1-6; D not certain. Germline assignment: CDR1 SNHLY and CDR2 FYNNEI. V gave up 6 bases and J gave up 4 bases, with 13 bases separating them. The CDR3 covers 15 residues. The CDR3 loop is CASSPRFGYNSPLHF. For the CDR3, the DNA is TGTGCCAGCAGCCCCAGGTTTGGGTATAATTCACCCCTCCACTTT.

This chain connects TRBV5-5 to TRBJ2-1; weak D call: TRBD2 (5 bases). CDR1 and CDR2 (germline): SGHKS, YYEKEE (reference sequence). V dropped 2 bases and J dropped 0 bases, with 12 bases sitting between them. The CDR3 covers 16 residues. The CDR3 reads CASSFSIGSSYNEQFF. The CDR3 DNA reads as TGTGCCAGCAGCTTTTCAATAGGGAGCTCCTACAATGAGCAGTTCTTC.

V gene TRBV15 combines with J gene TRBJ2-7; 12 bases are shared with TRBD2. In germline, CDR1 is LNHNV, CDR2 YYDKDF (reference sequence). The CDR3 is made up of 15 amino acids. Trimming cost V 5 bases and J 2 bases; bases outside gene matches: 4. CDR3 protein: CATSVGLAGTYEQYF. For the CDR3, the DNA is TGTGCCACCAGCGTCGGACTAGCGGGAACCTACGAGCAGTACTTC.

This chain uses TRBV14 with TRBJ2-7; TRBD1 agrees at 9 bases. This CDR3 spans 14 amino acids. Germline V CDR1 and CDR2: SGHDN, FVKESK. The V gene end was trimmed by 8 bases and the J gene end by 2 bases; junction bases not matched to a gene: 7. The chain's CDR3 is CASLGQGFTYEQYF. In DNA, the CDR3 is TGTGCCAGCCTAGGACAGGGGTTCACCTACGAGCAGTACTTC.

With regard to this clone: Relative to the germline gene, one junction end is altered; a read error may explain this. V and J are TRBV6-1 and TRBJ2-1; TRBD2 is a possible D gene (5 bases). CDR1 is MNHNS, CDR2 SASEGT, per germline. The CDR3 has 13 residues. The CDR3 loop reads CASSEGRGQEQFF. The DNA for the CDR3 is TGTGCCAGCAGCGAAGGACGGGGTCAAGAGCAGTTCTTC.

The rearrangement links TRBV5-4 to TRBJ1-2, with D possibly matching TRBD1 (6 bases). Germline CDR1 SGHNT, CDR2 YYREEE (reference sequence). With 4 bases removed from V and 8 bases from J, the gap between germline ends came to 15 bases. This CDR3 contains 13 residues. Here the CDR3 DNA reads TGTGCCAGCAGCCGTCAGGGGTCAGGGGGCTACACCTTC. Translated, it gives CASSRQGSGGYTF.

The gene calls are TRBV5-1 and TRBJ2-7; D remains ambiguous. Germline V CDR1 and CDR2: SGHRS, YFSETQ. The V end was cut by 0 bases, the J end by 5 bases, with 15 bases between. CDR3 length: 15 residues. This chain's CDR3 is CASSLGYGVSDEQYF. DNA of the CDR3: TGCGCCAGCAGCTTGGGGTACGGCGTAAGCGACGAGCAGTACTTC.

J is TRBJ1-5 and V is TRBV10-3; 7 bases agree with TRBD1. Trimming removed 3 bases from V and 10 bases from J; junction bases left unmatched: 9. The germline gives CDR1 ENHRY, CDR2 SYGVKD. The CDR3 totals 14 residues. The CDR3 sequence is CAISETPGQIPQHF. The CDR3 DNA reads TGTGCCATCAGTGAAACCCCGGGACAGATCCCCCAGCATTTT.